The 27 T cell receptor beta chains in this list originate from one sample, sequenced in a study of blood T cells in healthy people across ages (dated by TCRdb to about 2015). Library method: 5' RACE. A second PCR of about 6 to 12 cycles was run with a J-beta primer mix and a sample-barcoded 5' primer. The raw public reads went through TCRdb reprocessing: fastp at Q25, MiXCR clone calling, in-frame beta chains kept. Rows matching on CDR3 protein sequence are summarized as one entry with the most common DNA and genes. The sample table holds approximately 2,000,000 distinct CDR3 sequences, of which around 42% were seen once. The top ten clonotypes cover under 25% of the sample. Sequencing used blood. These receptors were collected from a human donor in good health.

V usage is TRBV29-1 and J usage is TRBJ2-3; possible D gene TRBD2, 6 bases. CDR1 is SQVTM and CDR2 is ANQGSEA in the germline V gene. The CDR3 contains 13 residues. Trimming took off 8 bases at V and 1 base at J, with 13 bases between the two ends. The CDR3 spells CSYPPGGTDTQYF. DNA of the CDR3: TGCAGCTACCCGCCGGGGGGCACAGATACGCAGTATTTT.

This clonotype was recorded a few times. V is TRBV20-1 and J is TRBJ2-7; no reliable D call. CDR3 length: 12 residues. Germline V gene lookup returns CDR1 DFQATT and CDR2 SNEGSKA (reference sequence). V gave up 3 bases and J gave up 0 bases, with 6 bases separating them. CDR3 DNA: TGCAGTGCTAGGGCCCTCTCCTACGAGCAGTACTTC. Residues: CSARALSYEQYF.

This clonotype turned up a few times. The chain has TRBV28 and TRBJ2-5; perhaps TRBD2 as D (5 bases). Trimming removed 6 bases from V and 11 bases from J, with 22 bases in between. Per the germline V gene, CDR1 is MDHEN and CDR2 is SYDVKM. This CDR3 is built from 14 residues. The CDR3, as DNA: TGTGCCAGCAGGAAAACTAGTTCCCTGGTCGGGCAGTACTTC. Amino acid sequence: CASRKTSSLVGQYF.

V usage is TRBV4-2 and J usage is TRBJ1-2; TRBD1 matches 8 bases. Germline values: CDR1 LGHNA, CDR2 YNFKEQ. The CDR3 is made up of 17 amino acids. The V gene end was trimmed by 2 bases and the J gene end by 6 bases; junction bases not matched to a gene: 14. The CDR3 spells CASSQLTDRGIGNGYTF. The CDR3 bases are TGTGCCAGCAGCCAACTTACAGACAGGGGAATTGGTAATGGCTACACCTTC.

This clonotype was detected only a few times. The chain couples TRBV12-3 or TRBV12-4 to TRBJ2-5; D unclear. The CDR3 consists of 15 residues. The V and J ends lost 6 bases and 5 bases respectively, with 19 bases between them. The DNA of the CDR3 is TGTGCCAGCAGCCACCCATACGGCTCGTGGGAGACCCAGTACTTC. It codes for CASSHPYGSWETQYF.

This chain joins TRBV25-1 and TRBJ2-5; D not certain. V lost 1 base and J lost 5, with 8 bases in between. Germline lookup yields CDR1 MGHDK and CDR2 SYGVNS. This CDR3 is built from 13 residues. CDR3 sequence (DNA): TGTGCCAGCAGTGAATTTACCGGGGAGACCCAGTACTTC. Translation gives CASSEFTGETQYF. Based on the CDR3 plus reference TRBV25-1 and TRBJ2-5, the full variable domain is EADIYQTPRYLVIGTGKKITLECSQTMGHDKMYWYQQDPGMELHLIHYSYGVNSTEKGDLSSESTVSRIRTEHFPLTLESARPSHTSQYLCASSEFTGETQYFGPGTRLLVL.

The chain uses TRBV5-6 and TRBJ2-3, with a possible D match to TRBD1 (5 bases). The germline CDR1 and CDR2 sequences are SGHDT and YYEEEE. The CDR3 extends over 14 amino acids. The V and J ends lost 1 base and 4 bases respectively, with 10 bases between them. The CDR3 loop reads CASSLHRIADTQYF. Written as DNA, the CDR3 is TGTGCCAGCAGCTTGCACAGGATCGCAGATACGCAGTATTTT. The whole variable domain, filled in from reference TRBV5-6 and TRBJ2-3, reads DAGVTQSPTHLIKTRGQQVTLRCSPKSGHDTVSWYQQALGQGPQFIFQYYEEEERQRGNFPDRFSGHQFPNYSSELNVNALLLGDSALYLCASSLHRIADTQYFGPGTRLTVL.

The table lists this clonotype with a few counts. This chain uses TRBV7-2 with TRBJ1-6, with D possibly TRBD1 on 5 matching bases. V dropped 11 bases and J dropped 8 bases, with 13 bases sitting between them. Germline values: CDR1 SGHTA, CDR2 FQGNSA. The CDR3 consists of 12 residues. The CDR3 protein is CASGGSDSPLHF. The DNA of the CDR3 is TGTGCCTCCGGGGGATCGGATTCACCCCTCCACTTT.

This clonotype came up a few times. The chain combines TRBV9 with TRBJ2-1, with 8 bases aligning to TRBD1. Germline V gives CDR1 SGDLS, CDR2 YYNGEE. The V gene end was trimmed by 0 bases and the J gene end by 8 bases; junction bases not matched to a gene: 10. This CDR3 spans 16 amino acids. In nucleotides, the CDR3 is TGTGCCAGCAGCGTAGTCGGCAGGGGGCTAAGAGATGAGCAGTTCTTC. Protein: CASSVVGRGLRDEQFF.

The gene calls are TRBV24-1 and TRBJ2-3, with D unclear. The CDR3 is 14 amino acids. The ends were cut back, 5 bases at V and 5 bases at J, with 13 bases in the middle. Germline CDR1 and CDR2: KGHDR and SFDVKD. CDR3 loop: CATSGSKPRDTQYF. CDR3 DNA sequence: TGTGCCACCAGTGGGTCGAAACCCAGAGATACGCAGTATTTT.

V is TRBV5-1 and J is TRBJ2-1, with 10 nucleotides matching TRBD1. The junction had 7 bases not matched to a gene; V was cut back by 4 bases and J by 9 bases. The CDR3 is 14 residues long. Germline values: CDR1 SGHRS, CDR2 YFSETQ. CDR3 residues: CASSPGQGQGEQFF. Written as DNA, the CDR3 is TGCGCCAGCAGCCCGGGACAGGGGCAGGGTGAGCAGTTCTTC.

The chain has TRBV20-1 and TRBJ1-5; 10 bases are a match to TRBD1. The junction had 5 bases not matched to a gene; V was cut back by 3 bases and J by 6 bases. The CDR3 has 14 amino acids. CDR1 is DFQATT, CDR2 SNEGSKA, per germline (reference sequence). DNA for the CDR3: TGCAGTGCTAGCCAGACAGGGGGCGGTCAGCCCCAGCATTTT. Translation: CSASQTGGGQPQHF.

The V call is TRBV11-3, the J call TRBJ2-1; D perhaps matches TRBD2 (5 bases). This CDR3 comprises 15 residues. V was trimmed by 1 base and J by 10 bases, leaving 17 bases between them. CDR1 SGHNT and CDR2 YENEEA come from the germline V gene. Written as DNA, the CDR3 is TGTGCCAGCAGCTTAGGGGGAGATCGGGTGCGAGAGCAGTTCTTC. This translates into CASSLGGDRVREQFF.

The DNA of the CDR3 is TGCAGTGCGACGAAGGGAGGGCCGGGGTGGATTAACACTGAAGCTTTCTTT. It translates to CSATKGGPGWINTEAFF. The chain carries TRBV20-1 and TRBJ1-1; D gene unclear. V was shortened by 6 bases and J by 2 bases, with 25 bases between the two germline ends. Germline CDR1 reads DFQATT; CDR2 reads SNEGSKA (reference sequence). This CDR3 has 17 amino acids.

The chain combines TRBV7-2 with TRBJ1-5; unclear D gene. The V and J ends lost 1 base and 5 bases respectively, with 6 bases between them. The germline CDR1 and CDR2 sequences are SGHTA and FQGNSA. This CDR3 comprises 13 residues. The CDR3 DNA sequence: TGTGCCAGCAGCTTAGAGCCCCATCAGCCCCAGCATTTT. Its translation is CASSLEPHQPQHF.

Details on this clonotype: At one boundary the junction diverges from the germline segment, which might be a read error. The chain is built from TRBV28 and TRBJ2-1; possible D gene TRBD1, 7 bases. This CDR3 spans 15 amino acids. Germline CDR1 and CDR2: MDHEN and SYDVKM. Written as DNA, the CDR3 is TGTGCCAGCATCAATAGACAGGGAGGTTACAATGGGCAGTTCTTC. Translation: CASINRQGGYNGQFF.

V and J are TRBV29-1 and TRBJ1-2; D may be TRBD1 (6 bases). CDR3 size: 13 residues. CDR1 is SQVTM and CDR2 is ANQGSEA in the germline V gene. V dropped 7 bases and J dropped 8 bases, with 20 bases sitting between them. In nucleotides, the CDR3 is TGCAGCGGATGGGACACCCCGGGGGGCGGCTACACCTTC. It is translated as CSGWDTPGGGYTF. Supplemented by reference TRBV29-1 and TRBJ1-2, the full variable domain reads SAVISQKPSRDICQRGTSLTIQCQVDSQVTMMFWYRQQPGQSLTLIATANQGSEATYESGFVIDKFPISRPNLTFSTLTVSNMSPEDSSIYLCSGWDTPGGGYTFGSGTRLTVV.

The DNA for the CDR3 is TGCGCCAGCACTATCGACTCGGGGATTAACTATGGCTACACCTTC. It yields the protein CASTIDSGINYGYTF. The chain carries TRBV5-1 and TRBJ1-2; D unresolved. Germline CDR1 and CDR2: SGHRS and YFSETQ. The CDR3 has 15 residues. Deletions cut 6 bases from V and 1 base from J, with 16 bases between.

For this clonotype: This may come from a read error, since a much larger clone is one base off. The V gene is TRBV5-1, the J gene TRBJ1-4, with 8 bases fitting TRBD1. Trimming at V came to 5 bases and at J to 4 bases, leaving 4 bases not matched to a gene. Germline V CDR1 and CDR2: SGHRS, YFSETQ. The CDR3 is made up of 14 amino acids. The CDR3 DNA follows: TGCGCCAGCAGAACGGGACAGGATAATGAAAAACTGTTTTTT. Its translation is CASRTGQDNEKLFF.

The genes are TRBV11-1 and TRBJ1-2; TRBD1 matches 7 bases. V was pared by 5 bases and J by 5 bases, with 5 bases of the junction left unmatched. The CDR3 sequence is 13 residues long. Per germline, CDR1 SGHAT and CDR2 FQDESV (reference sequence). The CDR3 loop is CASSRRGTYGYTF. CDR3 DNA: TGTGCCAGCAGCCGCAGGGGGACATATGGCTACACCTTC.

The chain couples TRBV29-1 to TRBJ2-3; possible D gene TRBD2, 6 bases. This CDR3 comprises 16 residues. V was pared by 5 bases and J by 1 base, with 19 bases between. In germline, CDR1 is SQVTM, CDR2 ANQGSEA. The CDR3 region is CSVQGVGDLRTDTQYF. The CDR3 coding sequence is TGCAGCGTTCAAGGGGTGGGGGACTTACGCACAGATACGCAGTATTTT.

The chain combines TRBV2 with TRBJ1-5; 7 nucleotides match TRBD1. Germline lookup yields CDR1 SNHLY and CDR2 FYNNEI. Trimming at V came to 7 bases and at J to 1 base, leaving 4 bases not matched to a gene. CDR3 length: 14 amino acids. The CDR3 spells CASNWDRSNQPQHF. Written as DNA, the CDR3 is TGTGCCAGCAATTGGGACAGAAGCAATCAGCCCCAGCATTTT. Combining the CDR3 with reference TRBV2 and TRBJ1-5 gives the whole variable domain EPEVTQTPSHQVTQMGQEVILRCVPISNHLYFYWYRQILGQKVEFLVSFYNNEISEKSEIFDDQFSVERPDGSNFTLKIRSTKLEDSAMYFCASNWDRSNQPQHFGDGTRLSIL.

The chain employs TRBV27 and TRBJ1-5; D is possibly TRBD1 (5 bases). With 1 base removed from V and 2 bases from J, the gap between germline ends came to 18 bases. Germline loops: CDR1 MNHEY, CDR2 SMNVEV (reference sequence). The length of the CDR3 is 18 residues. CDR3 in DNA: TGTGCCAGCAGTTTATATACCCCGCTTGAAGGGGGCAATCAGCCCCAGCATTTT. It yields the protein CASSLYTPLEGGNQPQHF.

V usage is TRBV4-1 and J usage is TRBJ2-6; 8 bases align to TRBD1. Per the germline V gene, CDR1 is MGHRA and CDR2 is YSYEKL. The CDR3 contains 20 residues. V gave up 4 bases and J gave up 2 bases; unmatched junction bases: 16. The CDR3 spells CASSRFPPGQGTAGANVLTF. DNA of the CDR3: TGCGCCAGCAGCCGGTTCCCTCCAGGACAGGGTACGGCTGGGGCCAACGTCCTGACTTTC.

This rearrangement joins TRBV4-1 to TRBJ1-4, with D unclear. The CDR3 covers 16 residues. V gave up 1 base and J gave up 7 bases, with 16 bases separating them. Germline V gene sequence: CDR1 MGHRA, CDR2 YSYEKL. CDR3 bases: TGCGCCAGCAGCCAAGGCTTCGAGGGAGTGGGTGAAAAACTGTTTTTT. Translating gives CASSQGFEGVGEKLFF.

This clonotype was seen more than once but under ten times. The CDR3 region has the DNA TGCAGTGGGCAGCACTACAATGAGCAGTTCTTC. Translation: CSGQHYNEQFF. The chain employs TRBV20-1 and TRBJ2-1; D ambiguous. Trimming took 7 bases from V and 3 from J, leaving 7 bases between them. In germline, CDR1 is DFQATT, CDR2 SNEGSKA (reference sequence). The CDR3 has 11 amino acids.

The chain combines TRBV27 with TRBJ2-1, with TRBD1 matching over 8 bases. The germline gives CDR1 MNHEY, CDR2 SMNVEV (reference sequence). This CDR3 region has 13 residues. The trim removed 2 bases at V and 8 bases at J, leaving 2 bases unmatched. The CDR3 bases are TGTGCCAGCAGTTTAAACAGGGGGGATGAGCAGTTCTTC. Translation: CASSLNRGDEQFF.